The 22 T cell receptor beta chains reported below all come from one sample, sequenced in a study of CD49a tissue-resident CD8 T cells in human skin. Clones were sequenced by immunoSEQ multiplex PCR, and TCRdb holds only the in-frame ones, with some missing. The repertoire consists of about 1,200 clones, with about 78% occurring once and the leading ten covering 10%. The sample was CD103- CD8+ T cells sorted from skin dermis. The receptors were gathered from a human donor in good health.

The chain employs TRBV28 and TRBJ1-2, with 10 nucleotides matching TRBD1. Germline assignment: CDR1 MDHEN and CDR2 SYDVKM. J lost 6 bases, V lost 7 bases, and 8 bases had no gene match. The CDR3 loop spans 14 amino acids. CDR3 DNA sequence: TGTGCCAGCACTCAGTTGGGACAGGGGAATGGCTACACCTTC. It codes for CASTQLGQGNGYTF.

This clone was picked up a small number of times. The chain recombines TRBV28 with TRBJ2-7; 11 positions match TRBD2. The CDR3 consists of 15 residues. Trimming removed 5 bases from V and 3 bases from J; junction bases left unmatched: 6. CDR1 is MDHEN, CDR2 SYDVKM, per germline. DNA of the CDR3: TGTGCCAGCAGTATCAGGACTAGCGGGCTCTACGAGCAGTACTTC. Its protein is CASSIRTSGLYEQYF.

The chain combines TRBV7-3 with TRBJ2-1, with 9 bases that match TRBD2. Trimming at V came to 4 bases and at J to 8 bases, leaving 12 bases not matched to a gene. Germline CDR1 reads SGHTA; CDR2 reads FQGTGA. This CDR3 is built from 16 residues. CDR3 sequence reads: CASSSEFSGRRDEQFF. The CDR3 region has the DNA TGTGCCAGCAGCTCCGAATTTAGCGGGAGAAGGGATGAGCAGTTCTTC.

V usage is TRBV5-6 and J usage is TRBJ2-1; a weak D match, TRBD1 (5 bases). Germline loops: CDR1 SGHDT, CDR2 YYEEEE. The CDR3 consists of 16 residues. Trimming took off 1 base at V and 0 bases at J, with 11 bases between the two ends. Here the CDR3 reads CASSLLQALSYNEQFF. Written as DNA, the CDR3 is TGTGCCAGCAGCTTGTTACAGGCCCTCTCCTACAATGAGCAGTTCTTC.

The chain recombines TRBV11-2 with TRBJ1-4; 8 bases agree with TRBD1. The CDR3 contains 15 residues. CDR1 is SGHAT and CDR2 is FQNNGV in the germline V gene. V shed 5 bases and J 4 bases; nucleotides not matched to a gene: 6. CDR3 sequence: CASSSRTGRNEKLFF. CDR3 in DNA: TGTGCCAGCAGCAGCCGGACAGGGCGTAATGAAAAACTGTTTTTT. The full variable domain, rest sourced from reference TRBV11-2 and TRBJ1-4, is EAGVAQSPRYKIIEKRQSVAFWCNPISGHATLYWYQQILGQGPKLLIQFQNNGVVDDSQLPKDRFSAERLKGVDSTLKIQPAKLEDSAVYLCASSSRTGRNEKLFFGSGTQLSVL.

The V gene is TRBV29-1, the J gene TRBJ1-3; the match to TRBD1 covers 10 bases. With V trimmed by 2 bases and J by 5 bases, 6 bases remained unmatched. Germline CDR1 reads SQVTM; CDR2 reads ANQGSEA. This CDR3 has 15 amino acids. CDR3 sequence (DNA): TGCAGCGTTGAAACATGGGACAGGGGTAGAAACACCATATATTTT. Translation: CSVETWDRGRNTIYF.

The rearrangement links TRBV27 to TRBJ2-7, with 11 bases identical to TRBD2. In germline, CDR1 is MNHEY, CDR2 SMNVEV (reference sequence). J gave up 2 bases and V 3 bases, and 0 bases lay outside the gene matches. The CDR3 totals 14 residues. CDR3 sequence: CASSLGLAAYEQYF. The CDR3 nucleotides read TGTGCCAGCAGTTTGGGACTAGCGGCCTACGAGCAGTACTTC.

The genes are TRBV25-1 and TRBJ1-6; tentatively, D is TRBD1 (5 bases). The germline V and J ends were trimmed by 3 bases and 8 bases, with 11 bases remaining between them. The CDR3 is made up of 14 amino acids. CDR1 and CDR2 (germline): MGHDK, SYGVNS. The CDR3 region is CASSDRGTHSPLHF. Here the CDR3 DNA reads TGTGCCAGCAGTGACCGGGGGACCCATTCACCCCTCCACTTT.

The V call is TRBV5-4, the J call TRBJ1-2, with D possibly being TRBD1 (6 bases). This CDR3 contains 16 residues. CDR1 and CDR2 from the germline V gene are SGHNT and YYREEE (reference sequence). The V and J ends lost 0 bases and 4 bases respectively, with 16 bases between them. CDR3 DNA: TGTGCCAGCAGCTTGGGGCCACAGGGTCAGGGCTATGGCTACACCTTC. It translates to CASSLGPQGQGYGYTF.

This rearrangement joins TRBV5-1 to TRBJ1-5; D unclear. Trimming took 6 bases from V and 1 from J, leaving 14 bases between them. Per germline, CDR1 SGHRS and CDR2 YFSETQ. The CDR3 contains 15 residues. The CDR3 DNA follows: TGCGCCAGCACGAGAGACGGGATAAGCAATCAGCCCCAGCATTTT. Protein sequence: CASTRDGISNQPQHF.

The V call is TRBV28, the J call TRBJ2-3; TRBD1 matches 7 bases. V was pared by 6 bases and J by 4 bases, with 7 bases of the junction left unmatched. Germline V gives CDR1 MDHEN, CDR2 SYDVKM. The CDR3 totals 14 residues. The CDR3 bases are TGTGCCAGCAGGGCAAGGACAGGTTCAGATACGCAGTATTTT. It translates to CASRARTGSDTQYF.

The chain couples TRBV27 to TRBJ1-2; D remains ambiguous. Germline V gene lookup returns CDR1 MNHEY and CDR2 SMNVEV (reference sequence). The CDR3 is made up of 11 amino acids. V shed 8 bases and J shed 3 bases, with 7 bases lying between them. The CDR3, as DNA: TGTGCCAGCGGGCGAGACTATGGCTACACCTTC. This codes for CASGRDYGYTF.

This chain uses TRBV6-6 with TRBJ2-3, with TRBD2 matching over 12 bases. The germline V gene encodes CDR1 MNHNY and CDR2 SVGAGI (reference sequence). This CDR3 has 15 amino acids. Trimming took 7 bases from V and 3 from J; bases not matched to a gene: 5. DNA of the CDR3: TGTGCCAGCATCCAACTAGCGGGGGGAACAGATACGCAGTATTTT. Residues: CASIQLAGGTDTQYF.

This chain connects TRBV2 to TRBJ2-7, with D maybe TRBD1 (6 bases). Trimming took 8 bases from V and 6 from J, leaving 14 bases between them. CDR1 is SNHLY, CDR2 FYNNEI, per germline. This CDR3 contains 12 residues. The CDR3, as DNA: TGTGCCAGCCGACAGGTCCCTTCCGAGCAGTACGTC. Its translation is CASRQVPSEQYV.

J is TRBJ2-1 and V is TRBV9; TRBD2 matches 8 bases. There are 16 residues in the CDR3. Germline CDR1 SGDLS, CDR2 YYNGEE. The V and J ends lost 4 bases and 0 bases, in that order; junction bases with no gene match: 6. CDR3 sequence (DNA): TGTGCCAGCAGCCCAGTAGCGGGGTTCTCCTACAATGAGCAGTTCTTC. Protein: CASSPVAGFSYNEQFF.

This chain uses TRBV6-1 with TRBJ2-7; 7 bases line up with TRBD1. J was trimmed by 1 base and V by 3 bases; bases with no gene match: 3. Germline V CDR1 and CDR2: MNHNS, SASEGT. The CDR3 covers 14 residues. Here the CDR3 reads CASSDRDRSYEQYF. CDR3 nucleotide sequence: TGTGCCAGCAGTGACCGGGACAGATCCTACGAGCAGTACTTC.

The chain joins TRBV4-3 to TRBJ1-5; a possible D gene is TRBD1 (5 bases). Germline-derived CDR1 and CDR2 are LGHNA and YSLEER. The CDR3 spans 14 residues. V lost 3 bases and J lost 6, with 12 bases in between. This CDR3 reads CASSHPQGSQPQHF. The CDR3 nucleotides read TGCGCCAGCAGCCATCCGCAGGGAAGTCAGCCCCAGCATTTT.

This clone was observed a handful of times. The chain is built from TRBV6-8 and TRBJ1-5, with D hard to call. CDR1 MNHGY and CDR2 SAAAGT come from the germline V gene. The CDR3 contains 15 residues. Trimming shortened V by 3 bases and J by 4 bases, and 13 bases separated the two germline ends. DNA of the CDR3: TGTGCCAGCAGTTATGTTACGGCGGGGAATCAGCCCCAGCATTTT. Amino acids: CASSYVTAGNQPQHF.

The genes are TRBV5-4 and TRBJ2-7; D may be TRBD1 (5 bases). Germline V gene sequence: CDR1 SGHNT, CDR2 YYREEE (reference sequence). The V gene lost 6 bases and the J gene lost 3 bases, with 13 bases spanning the gap. The CDR3 extends over 13 amino acids. CDR3 region: CASTRWGYYEQYV. The DNA for the CDR3 is TGTGCCAGCACCAGATGGGGCTACTACGAGCAGTACGTC.

The chain couples TRBV4-1 to TRBJ1-5; possibly TRBD1 for D (5 bases). This CDR3 has 15 residues. V lost 2 bases and J lost 6, with 14 bases in between. CDR1 is MGHRA and CDR2 is YSYEKL in the germline V gene. CDR3 protein: CASSQTLQGTQPQHF. In DNA, the CDR3 is TGCGCCAGCAGCCAAACTCTCCAGGGTACTCAGCCCCAGCATTTT.

The chain links TRBV5-1 to TRBJ2-1; 10 bases are shared with TRBD2. From germline, CDR1 is SGHRS and CDR2 YFSETQ. This CDR3 is built from 15 residues. The V and J ends lost 7 bases and 5 bases, in that order; junction bases with no gene match: 9. The DNA of the CDR3 is TGCGCCAGCGGGGCTAGCGGGAGTACGGACAATGAGCAGTTCTTC. This encodes CASGASGSTDNEQFF.

The V gene is TRBV5-4, the J gene TRBJ1-1; D gene uncertain. Germline V CDR1 and CDR2: SGHNT, YYREEE (reference sequence). V lost 4 bases, J lost 8 bases, and 15 bases lay in between. The CDR3 length is 13 residues. The CDR3 loop reads CASSQDLLTEAFF. The CDR3 DNA reads as TGTGCCAGCAGCCAAGATTTGTTGACAGAAGCTTTCTTT.